The rows below give T cell receptor beta chains drawn from one sample of a study of Graves' ophthalmopathy and Graves' hyperthyroidism. MiXCR, run by TCRdb on the multiplex PCR reads, gives a single entry per CDR3 protein. The table includes 650,000 to 900,000 distinct CDR3 sequences, roughly two fifths detected once. Sequences were obtained from peripheral blood. These receptor sequences come from an adult man with Graves' ophthalmopathy. Both conserved end residues are part of each CDR3. A D gene is named only where the DNA matches it firmly. Rows give clone size only sometimes, using once, few, many, or a class for an expanded clone.

j_call | d_call | clone_size | v_call | cdr3_nt | cdr3_aa
TRBJ1-2 | - | - | TRBV20-1 | TGCAGTGCTAGATCTGGAGGGGTCCACTATGGCTACACCTTC | CSARSGGVHYGYTF
TRBJ1-4 | - | - | TRBV12-3/TRBV12-4 | TGTGCCAGCAGTTCCATTCAGGGTTCAACTAATGAAAAACTGTTTTTT | CASSSIQGSTNEKLFF
TRBJ2-2 | TRBD2 | - | TRBV25-1 | TGTGCCAGCCGCTTAGCGGGAACGAACACCGGGGAGCTGTTTTTT | CASRLAGTNTGELFF
TRBJ2-7 | TRBD2 | - | TRBV7-2 | TGTGCCAGCAGCGCCGCAACTAGCGGGGCCTACGAGCAGTACTTC | CASSAATSGAYEQYF
TRBJ1-1 | TRBD1 | - | TRBV11-2 | TGTGCCAGCAGCTCCTTCGACAGGGCCACTGAAGCTTTCTTT | CASSSFDRATEAFF
TRBJ1-2 | TRBD1 | - | TRBV29-1 | TGCAGCGTTCACAAGAACAGGGGGCGCTTCTATGGCTACACCTTC | CSVHKNRGRFYGYTF
TRBJ2-5 | TRBD1 | - | TRBV29-1 | TGCAGCGTACAAGGGACAGGGGGGGAGACCCAGTACTTC | CSVQGTGGETQYF
TRBJ2-3 | TRBD2 | - | TRBV10-3 | TGTGCCATCAGGGGACTTAGAGCGGGGGAAGGAGATACGCAGTATTTT | CAIRGLRAGEGDTQYF
TRBJ2-7 | TRBD2 | - | TRBV2 | TGTGCCAGCACCGAACGGGGGGTTCGATCCTACGAGCAGTACTTC | CASTERGVRSYEQYF
TRBJ2-5 | - | - | TRBV20-1 | TGCAGTGCTATCCGAGGGGCCCAAGAGACCCAGTACTTC | CSAIRGAQETQYF
TRBJ1-4 | - | many | TRBV15 | TGTGCCACCAGCAGAGAAGACAATAATGAAAAACTATTTTTT | CATSREDNNEKLFF
TRBJ2-7 | - | - | TRBV6-6 | TGTGCCAGCAGTTACCTAAGAAGCTCCTACGAGCAGTACTTC | CASSYLRSSYEQYF
TRBJ1-4 | - | few | TRBV7-9 | TGTGCCAGCAGCTTAGGCGTTGTGGGTGGTGAAAAACTGTTTTTT | CASSLGVVGGEKLFF
TRBJ2-7 | - | - | TRBV11-2 | TGTGCCAGCCGCTTAGGGACGGCTGATCAGTACTTC | CASRLGTADQYF
TRBJ1-2 | TRBD1 | many | TRBV6-5 | TGTGCCAGCAGTCTAGGGGGCGCAGACTATGGCTACACCTTC | CASSLGGADYGYTF
TRBJ1-5 | - | - | TRBV2 | TGTGCCAGCCCGCCTGGGTTTTTGGGCCTTCACAATCAGCCCCAGCATTTT | CASPPGFLGLHNQPQHF
TRBJ2-6 | - | many | TRBV29-1 | TGCAGCCCACCCAACACTCGCCGCTCTGGGGCCAACGTCCTGACTTTC | CSPPNTRRSGANVLTF
TRBJ1-1 | - | - | TRBV12-3/TRBV12-4 | TGTGCCAGCAGTCCACAGGGTATGGATACTGAAGCTTTCTTT | CASSPQGMDTEAFF
TRBJ1-1 | - | - | TRBV15 | TGTGCCACCAGCAGTGAAAACAGGGCGAACACTGAAGCTTTCTTT | CATSSENRANTEAFF
TRBJ1-2 | TRBD1 | - | TRBV6-4 | TGTGCCAGCACCCCCGCGGACAGGAGGGGATATGGCTACACCTTC | CASTPADRRGYGYTF
TRBJ1-2 | - | few | TRBV7-9 | TGTGCCAGCAGCTTCCCGTCTAGCGGACCCTCCATTCATGGCTACACCTTC | CASSFPSSGPSIHGYTF
TRBJ2-1 | - | - | TRBV2 | TGTGCCAGCAGCTTACAGGGAGGCTCCTACAATGACCAGTTCTTC | CASSLQGGSYNDQFF
TRBJ2-2 | - | many | TRBV7-9 | TGTGCCAGCAGCAAAGGGGGGACGGAGCTGTTTTTT | CASSKGGTELFF
TRBJ1-2 | - | - | TRBV20-1 | TGCAGTGCTCCCCGGACAGAGAACTATGGCTACACCTTC | CSAPRTENYGYTF
TRBJ2-7 | TRBD2 | - | TRBV20-1 | TGCAGTGCTAGTACTAGCGGGGGGCGGAATGAGCAGTACTTC | CSASTSGGRNEQYF
TRBJ2-7 | - | - | TRBV25-1 | TGTGCCAGCAGTTTTTTGGTCTACGAGCAGTACTTC | CASSFLVYEQYF